This T cell receptor (beta chain) stems from a study of blood T cells in healthy people across ages. There are a few counts of this clonotype. Together with a sample-barcoded 5' primer, a J-beta primer mix was included in a second PCR lasting about 7 to 11 cycles. TCRdb processed the 5' RACE reads anew with MiXCR; each CDR3 protein has one entry. The table has 1,300,000 or so distinct CDR3 sequences, approximately 59% seen once. This CDR3 has 15 residues. Germline CDR1 is MNHNS and CDR2 is SASEGT. Trimming removed 6 bases from V and 5 bases from J; junction bases left unmatched: 9. This TCR was sampled from a man between 18 and 29 years old in good health. The chain joins TRBV6-1 to TRBJ1-1, with 10 nucleotides matching TRBD1. Material for sequencing was blood. The CDR3 DNA is TGTGCCAGCAGGCCCCTGACAGGGGGCGCGACTGAAGCTTTCTTT. Translation: CASRPLTGGATEAFF.